The 23 T cell receptor beta chains in this list originate from one sample, sequenced in a study of CD8+CD57+ T cells in acquired aplastic anemia. Genomic DNA templated the TCR beta VDJ and CDR3 profiling. TCRdb reprocessed the reads via MiXCR and lists one record per CDR3 protein. This sample carries 400,000 to 500,000 distinct CDR3 sequences, about two thirds of them seen once, and the ten largest clones take less than 4%. Sequences were obtained from sorted CD4+, CD8+, or CD8+CD57+ T cells (not recorded which) from PBMCs. Source of these receptors: a human donor in good health, serving as a control.

This clonotype was seen a single time. With a much larger clone just one base away, this may be a read error. The rearrangement joins TRBV3-1 to TRBJ1-4; perhaps TRBD1 as D (5 bases). The V and J ends lost 3 bases and 7 bases respectively, with 12 bases between them. The CDR3 is 14 residues long. CDR1 and CDR2 from the germline V gene are LGHDT and YNNKEL (reference sequence). The CDR3 spells CASSQGRESEKLFF. The DNA of the CDR3 is TGTGCCAGCAGCCAGGGGCGTGAGAGTGAAAAACTGTTTTTT. The full variable domain, in which reference TRBV3-1 and TRBJ1-4 provide the parts outside the CDR3, is DTAVSQTPKYLVTQMGNDKSIKCEQNLGHDTMYWYKQDSKKFLKIMFSYNNKELIINETVPNRFSPKSPDKAHLNLHINSLELGDSAVYFCASSQGRESEKLFFGSGTQLSVL.

The rearrangement joins TRBV7-2 to TRBJ2-5, with 14 nucleotides matching TRBD2. V shed 5 bases, J shed 6 bases, and the junction held 11 bases outside the gene matches. Germline loops: CDR1 SGHTA, CDR2 FQGNSA. This CDR3 is 17 amino acids long. This CDR3 reads CASSLGLAGGYQQTQYF. CDR3 DNA sequence: TGTGCCAGCAGCCTTGGACTAGCGGGGGGTTACCAGCAGACCCAGTACTTC.

The chain employs TRBV9 and TRBJ2-7, with a possible D match to TRBD1 (6 bases). CDR3 length: 14 amino acids. Germline loops: CDR1 SGDLS, CDR2 YYNGEE. V was cut by 3 bases and J by 7 bases, with 17 bases left in between. CDR3 sequence: CASSGVGQFDEQYF. In DNA, the CDR3 is TGTGCCAGCAGCGGAGTAGGACAGTTCGATGAGCAGTACTTC.

This sequence joins TRBV20-1 and TRBJ1-5, with D perhaps TRBD1 (5 bases). V lost 1 base and J lost 13, with 11 bases in between. The CDR3 has 11 residues. Per germline, CDR1 DFQATT and CDR2 SNEGSKA (reference sequence). DNA of the CDR3: TGCAGTGCTAGAGGGGGAGGGGCGCAGCATTTT. Protein product: CSARGGGAQHF.

In regard to this clonotype: An end of the junction does not agree with germline; a read error may underlie this. This chain joins TRBV2 and TRBJ1-2; D unclear. CDR1 and CDR2 from the germline V gene are SNHLY and FYNNEI. There are 13 residues in the CDR3. In DNA, the CDR3 is TGTGCCAGCTCCGCGGCAGTATACGGAGAATCCTTCTTT. Translation: CASSAAVYGESFF.

On this clonotype: An end of the junction does not agree with germline; a read error may underlie this. The rearrangement joins TRBV24-1 to TRBJ1-2; D is undetermined. There are 14 residues in the CDR3. Germline CDR1 KGHDR, CDR2 SFDVKD. Here the CDR3 reads CAISGPERNYGYIF. CDR3 DNA sequence: TGTGCCATCAGTGGGCCCGAGAGGAACTATGGCTACATCTTC.

A word on this clonotype: It may be a read error: a sequence one base away is much more abundant. The chain is built from TRBV3-1 and TRBJ1-6; D may be TRBD1 (5 bases). The CDR3 has 13 amino acids. In germline, CDR1 is LGHDT, CDR2 YNNKEL (reference sequence). Trimming took off 10 bases at V and 7 bases at J, with 14 bases between the two ends. The CDR3 spells CANPPRVNSPLHF. The CDR3 region has the DNA TGTGCCAACCCGCCCAGGGTGAATTCACCCCTCCACTTT. Based on the CDR3 plus reference TRBV3-1 and TRBJ1-6, the full variable domain is DTAVSQTPKYLVTQMGNDKSIKCEQNLGHDTMYWYKQDSKKFLKIMFSYNNKELIINETVPNRFSPKSPDKAHLNLHINSLELGDSAVYFCANPPRVNSPLHFGNGTRLTVT.

This chain joins TRBV20-1 and TRBJ2-7, with 8 bases identical to TRBD1. The CDR3 totals 13 residues. The V and J ends lost 6 bases and 1 base, in that order; junction bases with no gene match: 5. Germline values: CDR1 DFQATT, CDR2 SNEGSKA (reference sequence). The CDR3 spells CSAPGQASYEQYF. The DNA of the CDR3 is TGCAGTGCGCCGGGACAGGCTTCCTACGAGCAGTACTTC.

The chain combines TRBV5-1 with TRBJ1-5; D may be TRBD1 (6 bases). Germline values: CDR1 SGHRS, CDR2 YFSETQ. The germline V and J ends were trimmed by 4 bases and 6 bases, with 14 bases remaining between them. The CDR3 is made up of 14 amino acids. The CDR3 DNA is TGCGCCAGCAGCACTTCACAGGGTGGTCAGCCCCAGCATTTT. It codes for CASSTSQGGQPQHF.

The genes are TRBV2 and TRBJ2-3; 8 bases match TRBD2. Germline V CDR1 and CDR2: SNHLY, FYNNEI. V dropped 10 bases and J dropped 2; count of bases not matched to a gene: 8. The CDR3 extends over 14 amino acids. The CDR3 here is CANPGRGDTDTQYF. The DNA of the CDR3 is TGTGCCAACCCCGGGCGGGGGGACACAGATACGCAGTATTTT.

The rearrangement links TRBV24-1 to TRBJ1-1, with unresolved D. Germline V gene lookup returns CDR1 KGHDR and CDR2 SFDVKD. This CDR3 is 13 amino acids long. Trimming shortened V by 10 bases and J by 0 bases, and 11 bases separated the two germline ends. CDR3 DNA sequence: TGTGCCACAGATGAGCGACTGAACACTGAAGCTTTCTTT. Protein sequence: CATDERLNTEAFF.

The V call is TRBV7-3, the J call TRBJ2-7; D may be TRBD1 or TRBD2 (5 bases each). The V gene's germline CDR1 is SGHTA and CDR2 FQGTGA. This CDR3 spans 15 amino acids. The V and J ends lost 3 bases and 13 bases respectively, with 25 bases between them. CDR3 DNA sequence: TGTGCCAGCAGCTTGGAAGGGACGCCCTACGAGCAGTACTACTTC. This codes for CASSLEGTPYEQYYF.

This clonotype was observed many times. The DNA for the CDR3 is TGTGCCAGCAGTGACTCATTTGGACAGGGCCTTAATGAGCAGTACTTC. The encoded protein is CASSDSFGQGLNEQYF. This chain joins TRBV6-4 and TRBJ2-7, with 8 nucleotides matching TRBD1. The CDR3 is made up of 16 amino acids. Germline-derived CDR1 and CDR2 are MRHNA and SNTAGT. V shed 0 bases, J shed 7 bases, and the junction held 11 bases outside the gene matches.

The sample holds a few counts of this clonotype. The CDR3 DNA reads as TGTGCCAGCAGTTTATTCGGACAGGGGTTGGCTAACTATGGCTACACCTTC. Its translation is CASSLFGQGLANYGYTF. This sequence joins TRBV12-3 or TRBV12-4 and TRBJ1-2; 9 positions match TRBD1. Trimming took 2 bases from V and 0 from J; bases not matched to a gene: 7. CDR3 length: 17 residues.

There are many counts of this clonotype. The CDR3 DNA reads TGTGCCAGCAGTTTGCAGCCCAACTATGGCTACACCTTC. Translation: CASSLQPNYGYTF. The rearrangement links TRBV12-3 or TRBV12-4 to TRBJ1-2, with no clear D. CDR3 length: 13 amino acids. V lost 3 bases, J lost 2 bases, and 7 bases lay in between.

This sequence joins TRBV7-2 and TRBJ2-7; 11 bases agree with TRBD2. This CDR3 region has 16 residues. J lost 5 bases, V lost 5 bases, and 11 bases had no gene match. Germline V gene sequence: CDR1 SGHTA, CDR2 FQGNSA. CDR3 in DNA: TGTGCCAGCAGCCCCGTTACTAGCGGGGGAGCCAACGAGCAGTACTTC. Its protein is CASSPVTSGGANEQYF.

V usage is TRBV5-1 and J usage is TRBJ1-6; unclear D gene. This CDR3 has 13 residues. V dropped 1 base and J dropped 14 bases, with 13 bases sitting between them. CDR1 is SGHRS, CDR2 YFSETQ, per germline. The CDR3 sequence is CASSLSTTYALHF. CDR3 DNA: TGCGCCAGCAGCTTGAGCACCACCTACGCCCTCCACTTT. Full variable domain (outside the CDR3, taken from reference TRBV5-1 and TRBJ1-6): KAGVTQTPRYLIKTRGQQVTLSCSPISGHRSVSWYQQTPGQGLQFLFEYFSETQRNKGNFPGRFSGRQFSNSRSEMNVSTLELGDSALYLCASSLSTTYALHFGNGTRLTVT.

In regard to this clonotype: One end of the junction fails to match germline, which may point to a read error. CDR3 DNA sequence: TGTGCCAGCAGCTTGCCACATAACAGGGTGGACGAGCAGTTT. It is translated as CASSLPHNRVDEQF. The J gene is TRBJ1-6, the V gene TRBV7-9, with a tentative D call TRBD1 (6 bases). Germline-derived CDR1 and CDR2 are SEHNR and FQNEAQ (reference sequence). The CDR3 extends over 14 amino acids. The variable domain in full, with the rest retrieved from reference TRBV7-9 and TRBJ1-6, is DTGVSQNPRHKITKRGQNVTFRCDPISEHNRLYWYRQTLGQGPEFLTYFQNEAQLEKSRLLSDRFSAERPKGSFSTLEIQRTEQGDSAMYLCASSLPHNRVDEQFGNGTRLTVT.

The genes are TRBV12-3 or TRBV12-4 and TRBJ2-1; D gene uncertain. This CDR3 region has 16 residues. The V gene lost 6 bases and the J gene lost 3 bases, with 18 bases spanning the gap. The CDR3 DNA is TGTGCCAGCAGCCCGGCCGGTCCTCCACTCTACAATGAGCAGTTCTTC. Its protein is CASSPAGPPLYNEQFF.

This chain uses TRBV14 with TRBJ1-2, with D unresolved. V was clipped by 4 bases and J by 7 bases, with 13 bases between them. The CDR3 loop spans 13 amino acids. Germline CDR1 is SGHDN and CDR2 is FVKESK. The CDR3 sequence: CASSPRTFSGYTF. The CDR3 DNA reads TGTGCCAGCAGCCCCCGGACCTTCAGTGGCTACACCTTC.

With respect to this clonotype: Because the CDR3 is missing its conserved closing phenylalanine or tryptophan, this is likely a read error. The DNA is omitted, as the CDR3 cannot be located on it reliably, and the CDR3 follows TCRdb's listing. This chain uses TRBV2 with TRBJ2-2; the table's D call TRBD1 went unverified against the DNA. Including both end residues, the CDR3 is 15 amino acids long. Germline loops: CDR1 SNHLY, CDR2 FYNNEI. Here the CDR3 reads CASSQDRTYGGTFGS.

Remarks on this clonotype: Its ends do not fully match the called genes, so a read error is possible. The J gene is TRBJ1-3, the V gene TRBV5-8; D remains unclear. Germline assignment: CDR1 SGHTS and CDR2 YDEGEE. The CDR3 loop spans 16 amino acids. Written as DNA, the CDR3 is TGTGCCAGCAGCTTCGGACGGATGAGCTCTGGGAACACCATATATTTT. Translation: CASSFGRMSSGNTIYF.

This clonotype was observed at least ten times. This chain connects TRBV12-3 or TRBV12-4 to TRBJ1-3; D unresolved. The CDR3 loop spans 15 amino acids. V was cut by 6 bases and J by 2 bases, with 14 bases left in between. CDR3 DNA sequence: TGTGCCAGCAGCTCGAACAGAGGGACTGGAAACACCATATATTTT. Translated: CASSSNRGTGNTIYF.